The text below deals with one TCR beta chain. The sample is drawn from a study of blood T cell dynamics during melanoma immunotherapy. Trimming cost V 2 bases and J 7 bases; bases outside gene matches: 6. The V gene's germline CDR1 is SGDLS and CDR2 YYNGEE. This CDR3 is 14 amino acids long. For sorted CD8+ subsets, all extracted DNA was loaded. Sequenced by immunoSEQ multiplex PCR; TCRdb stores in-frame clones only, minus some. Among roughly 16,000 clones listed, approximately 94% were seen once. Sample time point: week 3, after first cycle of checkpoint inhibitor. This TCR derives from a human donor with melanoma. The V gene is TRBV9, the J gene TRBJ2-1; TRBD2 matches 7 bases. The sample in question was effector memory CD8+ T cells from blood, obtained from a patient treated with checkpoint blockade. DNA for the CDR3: TGTGCCAGCAGCGTCTCAGGGAGGGAGAATGAGCAGTTCTTC. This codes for CASSVSGRENEQFF.